These 27 T cell receptor beta chains were sequenced from one sample in a study of CD8 T cells in ankylosing spondylitis. One entry per CDR3 protein results from TCRdb running MiXCR on the 5' RACE reads. There are roughly 140,000 distinct CDR3 sequences in the sample; under 45% occur only once, and around 15% lies in the top ten. Sequencing was done on a sample of synovial fluid, either unsorted or a sorted T cell fraction (not recorded which). The receptors stem from a male donor with ankylosing spondylitis.

The rearrangement links TRBV6-5 to TRBJ2-3, with D possibly TRBD2 on 6 matching bases. Germline loops: CDR1 MNHEY, CDR2 SVGAGI. The V gene lost 1 base and the J gene lost 4 bases, with 15 bases spanning the gap. The CDR3 length is 16 residues. This CDR3 is CASSYFLAGGPDTQYF. CDR3 in DNA: TGTGCCAGCAGTTACTTCCTAGCAGGAGGGCCAGATACGCAGTATTTT.

The rearrangement uses TRBV12-3 or TRBV12-4 and TRBJ1-1, with a possible D match to TRBD1 (6 bases). This CDR3 has 15 amino acids. Trimming left V 2 bases short and J 2 bases short, with 12 bases between. CDR3: CASSLSPGVNTEAFF. In DNA form, the CDR3 reads TGTGCCAGCAGTTTATCCCCAGGGGTTAACACTGAAGCTTTCTTT.

The chain combines TRBV2 with TRBJ2-2; 11 bases are shared with TRBD2. Germline V lookup: CDR1 SNHLY, CDR2 FYNNEI. This CDR3 is built from 15 residues. V was pared by 6 bases and J by 4 bases, with 4 bases of the junction left unmatched. The CDR3 DNA sequence: TGTGCCAGCAGACTAGCGGGAGTCCCCACCGGGGAGCTGTTTTTT. Translating gives CASRLAGVPTGELFF.

The chain uses TRBV28 and TRBJ1-4; no definite D call. This CDR3 region has 15 residues. The germline gives CDR1 MDHEN, CDR2 SYDVKM. The ends were cut back, 0 bases at V and 8 bases at J, with 13 bases in the middle. This CDR3 reads CASSLWGRGREKLFF. CDR3 coding DNA: TGTGCCAGCAGTTTATGGGGGAGAGGAAGGGAAAAACTGTTTTTT.

This clonotype appeared many times. The V and J genes are TRBV15 and TRBJ2-6; tentative D call: TRBD2 (5 bases). CDR1 LNHNV and CDR2 YYDKDF come from the germline V gene (reference sequence). The CDR3 runs 14 residues. V was clipped by 4 bases and J by 3 bases, with 7 bases between them. CDR3 nucleotide sequence: TGTGCCACCAGCACAGGAGGTGGGGCCAACGTCCTGACTTTC. This gives the protein CATSTGGGANVLTF.

DNA of the CDR3: TGTGCCAGCAGTTTTGGGTGGTACGAGCAGTACTTC. Translation gives CASSFGWYEQYF. V gene TRBV12-3 or TRBV12-4 combines with J gene TRBJ2-7, with D unclear. The CDR3 sequence is 12 residues long. V was trimmed by 3 bases and J by 4 bases, leaving 7 bases between them.

This chain connects TRBV4-1 to TRBJ2-7; 8 positions match TRBD1. The V and J ends lost 5 bases and 1 base, in that order; junction bases with no gene match: 13. Germline CDR1 is MGHRA and CDR2 is YSYEKL. The CDR3 has 17 residues. The CDR3 protein is CASSSFWTGLLSYEQYF. The DNA for the CDR3 is TGCGCCAGCAGCTCCTTTTGGACAGGGCTCCTTTCCTACGAGCAGTACTTC.

CDR3 DNA: TGTGCCTGGAGTCCAATGGTAGGGGTAAATCAGCCCCAGCATTTT. Its translation: CAWSPMVGVNQPQHF. The V call is TRBV30, the J call TRBJ1-5; D is perhaps TRBD1 (5 bases). Per the germline V gene, CDR1 is GTSNPN and CDR2 is SVGIG (reference sequence). This CDR3 has 15 amino acids. Trimming left V 2 bases short and J 4 bases short, with 15 bases between. The variable domain in full, completed from reference TRBV30 and TRBJ1-5, reads SQTIHQWPATLVQPVGSPLSLECTVEGTSNPNLYWYRQAAGRGLQLLFYSVGIGQISSEVPQNLSASRPQDRQFILSSKKLLLSDSGFYLCAWSPMVGVNQPQHFGDGTRLSIL.

This clonotype has a count of ten or more. The chain recombines TRBV6-4 with TRBJ2-1, with D possibly matching TRBD2 (5 bases). Between the trimmed V and J ends, which lost 3 bases and 9 bases, there was a span of 12 bases. The CDR3 is 13 residues long. The germline V gene has CDR1 MRHNA and CDR2 SNTAGT. The CDR3 region is CASSESPEGEQFF. CDR3 bases: TGTGCCAGCAGTGAAAGCCCTGAGGGTGAGCAGTTCTTC.

The chain uses TRBV27 and TRBJ1-2, with unresolved D. V lost 0 bases and J lost 8, with 19 bases in between. The CDR3 extends over 16 amino acids. Germline CDR1 is MNHEY and CDR2 is SMNVEV (reference sequence). The CDR3 here is CASSLSMSGALLGYTF. Here the CDR3 DNA reads TGTGCCAGCAGTTTATCGATGTCGGGCGCCCTTTTAGGCTACACCTTC.

The CDR3 DNA reads as TGCGCCAGCAGCATGACTAGCGGGAGGAAGACCCAGTACTTC. This codes for CASSMTSGRKTQYF. The V call is TRBV5-1, the J call TRBJ2-5; 13 bases match TRBD2. Looked up from germline, CDR1 is SGHRS and CDR2 is YFSETQ. V lost 4 bases, J lost 6 bases, and 3 bases stayed unmatched. The CDR3 covers 14 residues.

In its sample, this clonotype was seen a few times. CDR3 loop: CASSLRTGLSEQYF. As DNA, the CDR3 is TGCGCCAGCAGCTTGAGGACAGGTCTCTCCGAGCAGTACTTC. V and J are TRBV5-1 and TRBJ2-7; 7 bases agree with TRBD1. This CDR3 contains 14 residues. The V and J ends lost 1 base and 6 bases, in that order; junction bases with no gene match: 7. From germline, CDR1 is SGHRS and CDR2 YFSETQ. Complete variable domain (other parts from reference TRBV5-1 and TRBJ2-7): KAGVTQTPRYLIKTRGQQVTLSCSPISGHRSVSWYQQTPGQGLQFLFEYFSETQRNKGNFPGRFSGRQFSNSRSEMNVSTLELGDSALYLCASSLRTGLSEQYFGPGTRLTVT.

This clonotype has only a few counts. This sequence joins TRBV27 and TRBJ1-1, with D possibly matching TRBD1 (6 bases). The CDR3 is made up of 19 amino acids. The V end lost 5 bases, the J end lost 0 bases, and 25 bases lay between the germline ends. Germline-derived CDR1 and CDR2 are MNHEY and SMNVEV (reference sequence). The CDR3 is CASSPGTLPWGHVNTEAFF. The CDR3 DNA follows: TGTGCCAGCAGTCCCGGGACACTCCCTTGGGGCCATGTGAACACTGAAGCTTTCTTT.

In its sample, this clonotype was seen a few times. This chain joins TRBV5-1 and TRBJ2-2; weak D call: TRBD2 (5 bases). Deletions cut 4 bases from V and 1 base from J, with 5 bases between. This CDR3 spans 13 amino acids. Germline CDR1 and CDR2: SGHRS and YFSETQ. CDR3 loop: CASSRENTGELFF. The CDR3 coding sequence is TGCGCCAGCAGCCGGGAGAACACCGGGGAGCTGTTTTTT.

This clonotype was picked up many times. The rearrangement joins TRBV4-3 to TRBJ2-7; D not certain. V was shortened by 1 base and J by 4 bases, with 11 bases between the two germline ends. Germline CDR1 reads LGHNA; CDR2 reads YSLEER. The length of the CDR3 is 14 residues. CDR3 sequence reads: CASSQVRTDYEQYF. DNA for the CDR3: TGCGCCAGCAGCCAAGTGAGAACGGATTACGAGCAGTACTTC.

J is TRBJ1-2 and V is TRBV4-3, with 7 bases that match TRBD1. The CDR3 has 14 amino acids. The germline V gene encodes CDR1 LGHNA and CDR2 YSLEER. Trimming cost V 3 bases and J 5 bases; bases outside gene matches: 6. CDR3 loop: CASSHHRDRYGYTF. The CDR3 nucleotides read TGCGCCAGCAGCCATCACCGGGACAGATATGGCTACACCTTC.

The chain joins TRBV5-4 to TRBJ2-7, with D hard to call. Germline CDR1 SGHNT, CDR2 YYREEE (reference sequence). V gave up 1 base and J gave up 2 bases, with 13 bases separating them. CDR3 length: 15 residues. In DNA form, the CDR3 reads TGTGCCAGCAGCTTGACGGCCCCCGATACCTACGAGCAGTACTTC. The encoded protein is CASSLTAPDTYEQYF.

This clonotype was found a few times. This chain joins TRBV29-1 and TRBJ1-1; D is ambiguous. Looked up from germline, CDR1 is SQVTM and CDR2 is ANQGSEA. The V end was cut by 0 bases, the J end by 1 base, with 9 bases between. This CDR3 comprises 14 residues. The CDR3 DNA reads TGCAGCGTTGAAGATCGGACGGCGAACACTGAAGCTTTCTTT. It specifies CSVEDRTANTEAFF.

This clonotype was detected only a few times. The chain joins TRBV12-3 or TRBV12-4 to TRBJ2-7, with D tentatively TRBD2 (5 bases). With 1 base removed from V and 6 bases from J, the gap between germline ends came to 13 bases. This CDR3 is 14 amino acids long. The CDR3 bases are TGTGCCAGCAGTTTAGGGGGTAAAGGAGGCGAGCAGTACTTC. Encoded protein: CASSLGGKGGEQYF.

This chain links TRBV3-1 with TRBJ2-7; the D call may be TRBD1 or TRBD2 (6 bases each). The V gene lost 9 bases and the J gene lost 3 bases, with 21 bases spanning the gap. This CDR3 has 15 amino acids. Germline loops: CDR1 LGHDT, CDR2 YNNKEL (reference sequence). DNA for the CDR3: TGTGCCAGTCACAAGGGGGGCGCGGGTTTCTACGAGCAGTACTTC. It is translated as CASHKGGAGFYEQYF.

This clonotype was detected only a few times. The chain joins TRBV12-3 or TRBV12-4 to TRBJ1-1, with 8 bases aligning to TRBD1. CDR3 size: 15 residues. The V and J ends lost 6 bases and 4 bases, in that order; junction bases with no gene match: 10. CDR3 sequence: CASSYLQGVGTEAFF. The CDR3 region has the DNA TGTGCCAGCAGCTATCTACAGGGGGTTGGCACTGAAGCTTTCTTT.

This clonotype occurred a few times. This chain joins TRBV24-1 and TRBJ2-3; D perhaps matches TRBD1 (6 bases). The CDR3 has 17 residues. CDR1 is KGHDR, CDR2 SFDVKD, per germline. V lost 5 bases, J lost 0 bases, and 17 bases lay in between. The CDR3 bases are TGTGCCACCAGTGGCCGAGGGGGACGGAGGAGCACAGATACGCAGTATTTT. Translating gives CATSGRGGRRSTDTQYF.

This sequence joins TRBV18 and TRBJ2-7; 9 bases fit TRBD1. This CDR3 contains 16 residues. Germline loops: CDR1 KGHSH, CDR2 LQKENI. V was pared by 3 bases and J by 3 bases, with 9 bases of the junction left unmatched. The CDR3 DNA sequence: TGTGCCAGCTCACCCCGAAGGACAGGGGAGGACTACGAGCAGTACTTC. Protein sequence: CASSPRRTGEDYEQYF.

This clonotype was counted between two and nine times. The V gene is TRBV4-1, the J gene TRBJ2-1, with D perhaps TRBD1 (7 bases). The length of the CDR3 is 18 residues. Germline values: CDR1 MGHRA, CDR2 YSYEKL. V dropped 2 bases and J dropped 5 bases, with 22 bases sitting between them. For the CDR3, the DNA is TGCGCCAGCAGCCAAACCCAGGGGGGAGGTTCATTCGACAATGAGCAGTTCTTC. This gives the protein CASSQTQGGGSFDNEQFF.

V usage is TRBV29-1 and J usage is TRBJ1-2; TRBD1 matches 8 bases. J was trimmed by 6 bases and V by 7 bases; bases with no gene match: 7. Per the germline V gene, CDR1 is SQVTM and CDR2 is ANQGSEA. This CDR3 region has 12 residues. The CDR3, as DNA: TGCAGCGCAACGGACAGGGAGGATGGCTACACCTTC. Its protein product is CSATDREDGYTF. Drawing the rest from reference TRBV29-1 and TRBJ1-2, the complete variable domain is SAVISQKPSRDICQRGTSLTIQCQVDSQVTMMFWYRQQPGQSLTLIATANQGSEATYESGFVIDKFPISRPNLTFSTLTVSNMSPEDSSIYLCSATDREDGYTFGSGTRLTVV.

This clonotype was found a few times. The chain uses TRBV12-3 or TRBV12-4 and TRBJ2-1; tentative D call: TRBD2 (6 bases). V was pared by 5 bases and J by 3 bases, with 17 bases between. This CDR3 has 16 residues. The CDR3 here is CASSMGGDWYYNEQFF. CDR3 DNA: TGTGCCAGCAGTATGGGCGGGGACTGGTACTACAATGAGCAGTTCTTC.

V is TRBV7-6 and J is TRBJ2-6; D gene unclear. V was shortened by 5 bases and J by 0 bases, with 17 bases between the two germline ends. Germline loops: CDR1 SGHVS, CDR2 FNYEAQ. This CDR3 has 18 residues. The CDR3 spells CASSNRGPGGSGANVLTF. For the CDR3, the DNA is TGTGCCAGCAGCAACCGCGGACCGGGTGGCTCTGGGGCCAACGTCCTGACTTTC.